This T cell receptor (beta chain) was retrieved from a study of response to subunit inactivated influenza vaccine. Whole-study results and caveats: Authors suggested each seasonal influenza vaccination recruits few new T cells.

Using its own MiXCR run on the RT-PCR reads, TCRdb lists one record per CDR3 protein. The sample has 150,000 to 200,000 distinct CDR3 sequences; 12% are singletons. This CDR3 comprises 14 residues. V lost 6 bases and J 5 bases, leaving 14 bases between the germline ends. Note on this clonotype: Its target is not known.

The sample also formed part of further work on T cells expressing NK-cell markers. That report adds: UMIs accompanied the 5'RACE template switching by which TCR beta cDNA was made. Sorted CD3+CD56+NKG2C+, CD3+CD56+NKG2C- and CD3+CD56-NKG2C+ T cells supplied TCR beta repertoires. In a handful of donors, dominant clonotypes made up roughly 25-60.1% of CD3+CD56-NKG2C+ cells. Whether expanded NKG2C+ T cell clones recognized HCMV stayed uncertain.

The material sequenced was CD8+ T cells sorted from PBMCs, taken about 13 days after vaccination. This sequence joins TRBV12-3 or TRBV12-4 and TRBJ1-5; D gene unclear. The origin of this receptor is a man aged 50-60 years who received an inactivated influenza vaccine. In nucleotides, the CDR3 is TGTGCCAGCAGGTGGGGAAACACTGATCAGCCCCAGCATTTT. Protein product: CASRWGNTDQPQHF.